Each of the 2 T cell receptor beta chains below was sequenced from the same sample in a study of cytotoxic CD8 clonotypes in ibrutinib-treated CLL. Libraries were prepared by immunoSEQ multiplex PCR; TCRdb keeps only in-frame clonotypes and omits some of them. Of roughly 42,000 clones in the sample, approximately 71% were seen once. Sequenced material: PBMCs, taken at disease progression, from a patient treated with ibrutinib. All receptors derive from a human donor with chronic lymphocytic leukemia.

This chain links TRBV28 with TRBJ2-7; 8 bases fit TRBD1. The trim removed 5 bases at V and 1 base at J, leaving 4 bases unmatched. The length of the CDR3 is 14 residues. Germline loops: CDR1 MDHEN, CDR2 SYDVKM. This chain's CDR3 is CASSLQGDSYEQYF. Written as DNA, the CDR3 is TGTGCCAGCAGTCTACAGGGGGATTCCTACGAGCAGTACTTC.

This chain connects TRBV5-4 to TRBJ2-3, with D uncertain. Germline assignment: CDR1 SGHNT and CDR2 YYREEE (reference sequence). The CDR3 is made up of 15 amino acids. V gave up 4 bases and J gave up 3 bases, with 15 bases separating them. The CDR3 DNA follows: TGTGCCAGCAGCCTAGAGTTGGTTGAAACAGATACGCAGTATTTT. This sequence encodes CASSLELVETDTQYF.